The present T cell receptor (beta chain) was sequenced within a study of T cells in women clearing cervical HPV infection (dated by TCRdb to the late 2010s). For the study in its entirety: Cases were about 25 women with histologically confirmed HPV16-related CIN3 or worse, including a couple of invasive cancers. In the parent cohort, around 9,900 women aged 18 or older were enrolled in Guanacaste, Costa Rica, during about 1992 to 1994 and then followed for less than 8 years. A median age of 34 years was observed in cases versus less than 40 in controls, and no significant differences in baseline characteristics were found. Because only a few women had HLA typing data, the possibility that HLA type acted as a confounder could not be ruled out. An exploratory proof-of-principle case-control study, nested within the Guanacaste HPV Natural History Study in Costa Rica, was conducted to compare TCR repertoires across cervical HPV16 outcomes. Blood from cases was collected at the visit where the lesion was first found, while blood from controls was collected once the infection could no longer be detected. For cases, the median interval between lesion detection and blood sampling was about 140 days, with an interquartile range of 90 to 200 days. Cases and controls were matched on year of sample collection and on age within five years. Quality controls consisted of five blinded duplicates per group, for a total of roughly 60 samples made up of approximately 50 participants and ten or so replicates. The controls were 25 or so women whose single incident HPV16 infection cleared within 12 months with no development of precancer or cancer. Beyond this particular receptor, the publication reports: Because of the cross-sectional design, the study could not determine whether the associations came before infection or resulted from infection, and neither effector/memory subsets nor HPV-specific T cells were isolated. Cases were distinguished from controls with an estimated AUC of roughly 0.79 by random forest classifiers combining richness and V gene abundances. CIN3+ cases had significantly higher TCR repertoire richness than controls across sequencing depths, but evenness did not differ between the groups. TRBV6-7 relative abundance was lower in cases than in controls (roughly 0.11% versus 0.16%; Bonferroni P = 0.0008). Because T-cell numbers per sample were unknown, differences in richness could reflect varying T-cell content rather than repertoire biology.

About this clone: Which antigen it targets is not known. The read halts 3 residues ahead of the CDR3 end, with the missing end drawn from the germline J gene.

TCR beta CDR3 regions were amplified by multiplex PCR from an average of approximately 1.3 ug genomic DNA per sample using the immunoSEQ assay. The assay corrected primer bias using a complete synthetic TCR repertoire to establish an amplification baseline. The amplicons were sequenced on the Illumina platform. The authors' pipeline ran thus. Error correction of the sequences involved clustering with frequency ratios plus a modified nearest-neighbor algorithm, after which the sequences were analyzed in the immunoSEQ Analyzer using IMGT gene definitions. TCR richness and evenness were averaged over 20 rarefaction repeats at each rarefaction depth, excluding samples with fewer sequences than the depth. Wilcoxon rank sum tests with FDR correction were used to compare relative abundances of V, D and J genes between the groups. Blinded duplicates gave an intraclass correlation of under 97% for TCR richness and an average of around 76% across under 75 gene segments. What TCRdb holds here is the immuneACCESS table cut down to in-frame rearrangements. Part of the clones is not present; checked against another copy, under half of the missing clones reflect an unresolved V gene, and the others are unexplained. The D gene and trimming were derived from the DNA, and the V and J assignments and clone size from that table. The sample table holds about 45,000 clones. The top ten constitute 1.2% of the sample.

The CDR3 runs 15 residues from the cysteine to the phenylalanine. Only the CDR3 bases that were read are kept: 36 of them, in frame from base 1. Here V drops 5 bases and J drops 1 base, and the junction holds 5 bases not matched to any gene. Every participant had a single incident cervical HPV16 infection, and women with prevalent HPV16 infections were excluded. Cervical HPV DNA was detected with MY09/MY11 PCR, and genotyping was done by dot-blot hybridization. Roughly 15 mL of heparinized blood was centrifuged, after which the buffy coat was aliquoted, frozen at -30 degrees C, and then stored at -80 degrees C. Genomic DNA was extracted from buffy coat specimens using QIAGEN kits.

The V gene is TRBV12-3 or TRBV12-4 and the J gene is TRBJ2-3, with 8 junctional bases fitting TRBD1. Sequences were obtained from blood buffy coat. The receptor comes from a woman between 18 and 69 years old with a cervical HPV16 infection that either progressed to CIN3+ or cleared (not recorded which). Incomplete CDR3 DNA: TGTGCCAGCAGTCCTGGACAGGGAGGCACAGATACG. Translation gives CASSPGQGGTDT. The entire CDR3 is CASSPGQGGTDTQYF.